The sample holds one count of the clone carrying this TCR beta chain. The authors carried out high-throughput sequencing of TCR beta. They applied it to CD8+ and CD4+ T cells obtained from blood. Controls matched for sex and age were healthy donors. The entry originates in a study of CD8 T cells in Susac syndrome. Random hexamers primed reverse transcription of roughly 0.5 to 1 ug RNA. TCR beta CDR3 was amplified by immunoSEQ covering 54 Vbeta and 13 Jbeta. MiXCR, run by TCRdb on the immunoSEQ multiplex PCR reads, gives a single entry per CDR3 protein. The sample contains approximately 100,000 distinct CDR3 sequences, roughly 90% of which appear only once. Per germline, CDR1 DFQATT and CDR2 SNEGSKA (reference sequence). This CDR3 contains 13 residues. Trimming cost V 5 bases and J 3 bases, with 11 bases left between them.

Sequencing was performed on CD8+ T cells from PBMCs. The TCR was taken from a human donor in good health. V gene TRBV20-1 combines with J gene TRBJ1-5, with D tentatively TRBD1 (5 bases). The CDR3 DNA follows: TGCAGTGCTGGGGGACCGGTCAATCAGCCCCAGCATTTT. Residues: CSAGGPVNQPQHF.